The 29 T cell receptor beta chains below were found in one sample sequenced in a study of T cell responses to AZD1222 COVID-19 vaccine. Clones were sequenced by immunoSEQ multiplex PCR, and TCRdb holds only the in-frame ones, with some missing. The repertoire holds approximately 70,000 clones, just over 85% seen once, with 2.5% in the top ten. Source: peripheral blood, taken on day 0 of AZD1222 vaccination. The receptor set was obtained from an adult in good health.

This sequence joins TRBV5-6 and TRBJ2-3; 9 positions match TRBD1. The CDR3 sequence is 15 residues long. Looked up from germline, CDR1 is SGHDT and CDR2 is YYEEEE. Trimming removed 2 bases from V and 6 bases from J; junction bases left unmatched: 7. CDR3 loop: CASSLLSGTGDTQYF. CDR3 DNA sequence: TGTGCCAGCAGCTTACTGTCCGGGACAGGGGATACGCAGTATTTT.

This chain uses TRBV6-4 with TRBJ2-3, with D uncertain. Germline lookup yields CDR1 MRHNA and CDR2 SNTAGT. V lost 4 bases and J lost 5, with 10 bases in between. CDR3 length: 13 residues. The CDR3 spells CASSGAPQDTQYF. In DNA form, the CDR3 reads TGTGCCAGCAGTGGGGCGCCCCAAGATACGCAGTATTTT.

The V call is TRBV15, the J call TRBJ1-2; TRBD1 is a possible D gene (5 bases). In germline, CDR1 is LNHNV, CDR2 YYDKDF (reference sequence). The CDR3 totals 15 residues. Trimming pared 1 base from V and 0 bases from J, leaving 9 bases between. CDR3 coding DNA: TGTGCCACCAGCAGAGGCAGGGACGCTAACTATGGCTACACCTTC. Its translation is CATSRGRDANYGYTF.

The V and J genes are TRBV28 and TRBJ2-3; weak D call: TRBD1 (5 bases). Between the trimmed V and J ends, which lost 8 bases and 0 bases, there was a span of 9 bases. The CDR3 is made up of 13 amino acids. Per the germline V gene, CDR1 is MDHEN and CDR2 is SYDVKM. The CDR3 reads CASQTDSTDTQYF. CDR3 in DNA: TGTGCCAGCCAGACAGATAGCACAGATACGCAGTATTTT.

This clone was seen just once. The chain's CDR3 is CASSLSFQGAVEAFF. In DNA form, the CDR3 reads TGTGCCAGCAGTTTATCGTTTCAGGGGGCGGTTGAAGCTTTCTTT. The V and J genes are TRBV27 and TRBJ1-1; 8 bases line up with TRBD1. The V gene's germline CDR1 is MNHEY and CDR2 SMNVEV (reference sequence). The length of the CDR3 is 15 residues. J lost 7 bases, V lost 0 bases, and 7 bases had no gene match.

A single count supports this clone. This chain connects TRBV3-1 (or the pseudogene TRBV3-2) to TRBJ2-1, with a possible D match to TRBD2 (5 bases). CDR3 length: 15 amino acids. Germline V lookup: CDR1 LGHDT, CDR2 YNNKEL (reference sequence). Trimming shortened V by 0 bases and J by 7 bases, and 13 bases separated the two germline ends. In DNA, the CDR3 is TGTGCCAGCAGCCAAGATACTAGTCGAGGGAATGAGCAGTTCTTC. This codes for CASSQDTSRGNEQFF.

This clone has more than one count but fewer than ten. The chain is built from TRBV27 and TRBJ2-7; possibly TRBD2 for D (6 bases). Germline CDR1 and CDR2: MNHEY and SMNVEV (reference sequence). The CDR3 length is 18 residues. Between the trimmed V and J ends, which lost 4 bases and 2 bases, there was a span of 24 bases. CDR3 sequence (DNA): TGTGCCAGCAGTTCCCTCGGGGGAATTAGCAGTGGGGCCTACGAGCAGTACTTC. Its protein product is CASSSLGGISSGAYEQYF.

This CDR3 is CSARSGTDTEAFF. CDR3 coding DNA: TGCAGCGCGCGATCCGGGACGGACACTGAAGCTTTCTTT. The chain uses TRBV29-1 and TRBJ1-1; possible D gene TRBD1, 5 bases. The germline gives CDR1 SQVTM, CDR2 ANQGSEA. This CDR3 has 13 amino acids. V lost 7 bases and J 3 bases, leaving 15 bases between the germline ends.

This clone was observed once. The V and J genes are TRBV13 and TRBJ1-3; TRBD1 might be the D (6 bases). CDR3 length: 17 amino acids. Germline V gene data show CDR1 as PRHDT and CDR2 as FYEKMQ (reference sequence). V was clipped by 5 bases and J by 4 bases, with 21 bases between them. The CDR3 region is CASSLFTGNVAGNTIYF. The CDR3 nucleotides are TGTGCCAGCAGCCTATTTACAGGGAATGTCGCCGGAAACACCATATATTTT.

The chain couples TRBV28 to TRBJ1-4; TRBD1 aligns across 7 bases. Germline trimming cut 5 bases from V and 5 bases from J; bases unmatched to any gene: 5. The CDR3 contains 14 residues. CDR1 and CDR2 (germline): MDHEN, SYDVKM. The CDR3 nucleotides are TGTGCCAGCAGTCTCGGGACAGAAAATGAAAAACTGTTTTTT. It translates to CASSLGTENEKLFF.

The chain employs TRBV6-5 and TRBJ1-4; 7 nucleotides align to TRBD1. CDR3 length: 14 residues. V lost 4 bases, J lost 8 bases, and 7 bases stayed unmatched. In germline, CDR1 is MNHEY, CDR2 SVGAGI. The CDR3 DNA reads as TGTGCCAGCAGTTTTGGACAGGACGGCGAAAAACTGTTTTTT. It is translated as CASSFGQDGEKLFF.

This clone appeared a single time. The V call is TRBV30, the J call TRBJ2-4, with a tentative D call TRBD1 (6 bases). Germline V gene sequence: CDR1 GTSNPN, CDR2 SVGIG (reference sequence). The CDR3 consists of 18 residues. Trimming stripped 6 bases from V and 9 bases from J, with 33 bases between. CDR3 loop: CACARFFGTTRSASIQYF. In DNA, the CDR3 is TGTGCCTGCGCTCGTTTCTTTGGGACAACCCGTTCGGCGAGCATTCAGTACTTC.

Written as DNA, the CDR3 is TGTGCCAGCAGCTTAGAGCCAGAGGGAGCGGACACCGGGGAGCTGTTTTTT. It specifies CASSLEPEGADTGELFF. The chain carries TRBV11-3 and TRBJ2-2; a possible D gene is TRBD2 (5 bases). CDR1 and CDR2 (germline): SGHNT, YENEEA. V gave up 0 bases and J gave up 3 bases, with 14 bases separating them. CDR3 size: 17 residues. Full variable domain (outside the CDR3, taken from reference TRBV11-3 and TRBJ2-2): EAGVVQSPRYKIIEKKQPVAFWCNPISGHNTLYWYLQNLGQGPELLIRYENEEAVDDSQLPKDRFSAERLKGVDSTLKIQPAELGDSAVYLCASSLEPEGADTGELFFGEGSRLTVL.

V usage is TRBV3-1 (or the pseudogene TRBV3-2) and J usage is TRBJ1-5; D is possibly TRBD1 (6 bases). The V gene's germline CDR1 is LGHDT and CDR2 YNNKEL (reference sequence). The V end lost 0 bases, the J end lost 9 bases, and 12 bases lay between the germline ends. CDR3 length: 14 amino acids. The CDR3: CASSQDGGAGPQHF. DNA of the CDR3: TGTGCCAGCAGCCAAGACGGGGGGGCCGGGCCCCAGCATTTT.

This chain joins TRBV5-1 and TRBJ1-2, with D maybe TRBD1 (5 bases). Germline V lookup: CDR1 SGHRS, CDR2 YFSETQ. V was cut by 0 bases and J by 0 bases, with 15 bases left in between. The CDR3 extends over 17 amino acids. The CDR3 protein is CASSLGWGRRANYGYTF. The CDR3 DNA is TGCGCCAGCAGCTTGGGGTGGGGACGGAGAGCTAACTATGGCTACACCTTC. The entire variable domain, with the rest obtained from reference TRBV5-1 and TRBJ1-2, is as follows: KAGVTQTPRYLIKTRGQQVTLSCSPISGHRSVSWYQQTPGQGLQFLFEYFSETQRNKGNFPGRFSGRQFSNSRSEMNVSTLELGDSALYLCASSLGWGRRANYGYTFGSGTRLTVV.

J is TRBJ2-2 and V is TRBV28; 14 bases align to TRBD2. Germline-derived CDR1 and CDR2 are MDHEN and SYDVKM. The CDR3 is 19 residues long. The V segment lost 5 bases and the J segment 4 bases; nucleotides outside the gene matches: 12. The CDR3: CASSPGTSGGLLPTGELFF. The DNA for the CDR3 is TGTGCCAGCAGTCCGGGGACTAGCGGGGGCCTTTTACCCACCGGGGAGCTGTTTTTT.

The chain recombines TRBV28 with TRBJ1-2, with 7 bases fitting TRBD1. CDR1 is MDHEN and CDR2 is SYDVKM in the germline V gene. With 6 bases clipped from V and 4 bases from J, the junction kept 5 bases outside the gene matches. There are 13 residues in the CDR3. The CDR3 spells CASSPGQLYGYTF. CDR3 in DNA: TGTGCCAGCAGCCCGGGACAGCTCTATGGCTACACCTTC.

The J gene is TRBJ1-1, the V gene TRBV20-1, with D uncertain. V was clipped by 6 bases and J by 1 base, with 6 bases between them. The germline CDR1 and CDR2 sequences are DFQATT and SNEGSKA (reference sequence). The CDR3 extends over 11 amino acids. The CDR3 coding sequence is TGCAGTGCGTTAAGGAACACTGAAGCTTTCTTT. Translation gives CSALRNTEAFF.

This clone was counted between two and nine times. V and J are TRBV4-1 and TRBJ1-2, with D possibly being TRBD1 (6 bases). The CDR3 sequence is 16 residues long. Germline V gives CDR1 MGHRA, CDR2 YSYEKL. Trimming left V 2 bases short and J 1 base short, with 14 bases between. For the CDR3, the DNA is TGCGCCAGCAGCCAACAGACAGGAAGGGGTAACTATGGCTACACCTTC. Protein product: CASSQQTGRGNYGYTF.

The chain carries TRBV4-1 and TRBJ1-3; D may be TRBD1 (5 bases). This CDR3 is 15 amino acids long. In germline, CDR1 is MGHRA, CDR2 YSYEKL. Trimming cost V 1 base and J 4 bases, with 11 bases left between them. Here the CDR3 DNA reads TGCGCCAGCAGCCAAGTTCAGGGTTCAGGAAACACCATATATTTT. This gives the protein CASSQVQGSGNTIYF.

The chain combines TRBV19 with TRBJ1-5; no clear D gene. CDR1 LNHDA and CDR2 SQIVND come from the germline V gene (reference sequence). The ends were cut back, 7 bases at V and 4 bases at J, with 11 bases in the middle. The CDR3 totals 13 residues. The CDR3 DNA is TGTGCCAGTACGGATTTCCTAAATCAGCCCCAGCATTTT. It codes for CASTDFLNQPQHF.

This sequence joins TRBV28 and TRBJ1-1; D is uncertain. V lost 3 bases and J lost 4, with 3 bases in between. Germline CDR1 is MDHEN and CDR2 is SYDVKM. CDR3 size: 11 residues. The CDR3 loop is CASSFFTEAFF. The CDR3 DNA sequence: TGTGCCAGCAGTTTCTTCACTGAAGCTTTCTTT.

This clone was observed once. CDR3 in DNA: TGTGCCAGCAGTAGTCGGACAGGCTCCTATGGAAAACTGTTTTTT. It yields the protein CASSSRTGSYGKLFF. The genes are TRBV6-5 and TRBJ1-4, with 7 bases that match TRBD1. The CDR3 loop spans 15 amino acids. Germline loops: CDR1 MNHEY, CDR2 SVGAGI. The V segment lost 5 bases and the J segment 10 bases; nucleotides outside the gene matches: 13.

The chain has TRBV6-5 and TRBJ2-1; 8 nucleotides agree with TRBD1. The CDR3 length is 15 residues. J lost 7 bases, V lost 6 bases, and 11 bases had no gene match. CDR1 and CDR2 (germline): MNHEY, SVGAGI. CDR3 bases: TGTGCCAGCAGCCCGACAGGGGTTTTGGGGAATGAGCAGTTCTTC. Its protein product is CASSPTGVLGNEQFF.

The chain couples TRBV7-8 to TRBJ2-4; 8 bases match TRBD1. The germline V gene encodes CDR1 SGHVS and CDR2 FQNEAQ. V dropped 5 bases and J dropped 3; count of bases not matched to a gene: 3. The CDR3 is 14 amino acids. The chain's CDR3 is CASSRTGNKNIQYF. The CDR3 region has the DNA TGTGCCAGCAGCCGGACAGGGAACAAAAACATTCAGTACTTC.

The gene calls are TRBV6-5 and TRBJ1-6; D ambiguous. This CDR3 is built from 15 residues. Trimming pared 10 bases from V and 5 bases from J, leaving 18 bases between. Germline assignment: CDR1 MNHEY and CDR2 SVGAGI. CDR3: CATTDWRPDNSPLHF. CDR3 coding DNA: TGTGCCACCACAGACTGGCGACCTGATAATTCACCCCTCCACTTT.

The V call is TRBV30, the J call TRBJ2-7; D might be TRBD1 (5 bases). Germline values: CDR1 GTSNPN, CDR2 SVGIG (reference sequence). Trimming took 2 bases from V and 5 from J, leaving 13 bases between them. CDR3 length: 13 residues. The CDR3 nucleotides read TGTGCCTGGAGTAATAAGGGGCCTAACGAGCAGTACTTC. This encodes CAWSNKGPNEQYF.

CDR3 in DNA: TGTGCCAGCCCACTGGGACAGCCGAACACTGAAGCTTTCTTT. This translates into CASPLGQPNTEAFF. V gene TRBV18 combines with J gene TRBJ1-1; TRBD1 matches 7 bases. Germline V gene lookup returns CDR1 KGHSH and CDR2 LQKENI. The CDR3 is 14 residues long. Losses at the gene ends were 8 bases for V and 1 base for J; bases not matched to a gene: 7.

The chain carries TRBV2 and TRBJ2-3; possibly TRBD1 or TRBD2 for D (5 bases each). The CDR3 length is 16 residues. V lost 7 bases and J 2 bases, leaving 19 bases between the germline ends. Germline V gene data show CDR1 as SNHLY and CDR2 as FYNNEI. The CDR3: CASKFEGFGYTDTQYF. The CDR3 nucleotides read TGTGCCAGCAAGTTTGAGGGGTTTGGCTACACAGATACGCAGTATTTT. Full variable domain (outside the CDR3, taken from reference TRBV2 and TRBJ2-3): EPEVTQTPSHQVTQMGQEVILRCVPISNHLYFYWYRQILGQKVEFLVSFYNNEISEKSEIFDDQFSVERPDGSNFTLKIRSTKLEDSAMYFCASKFEGFGYTDTQYFGPGTRLTVL.